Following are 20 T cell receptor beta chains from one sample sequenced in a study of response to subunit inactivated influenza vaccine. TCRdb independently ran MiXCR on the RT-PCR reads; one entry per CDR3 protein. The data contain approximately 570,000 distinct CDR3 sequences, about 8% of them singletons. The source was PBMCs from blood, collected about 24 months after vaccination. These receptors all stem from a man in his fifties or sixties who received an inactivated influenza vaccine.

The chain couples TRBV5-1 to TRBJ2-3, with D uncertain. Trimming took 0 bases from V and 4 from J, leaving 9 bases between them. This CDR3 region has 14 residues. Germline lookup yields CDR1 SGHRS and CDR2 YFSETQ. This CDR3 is CASSLGRYSDTQYF. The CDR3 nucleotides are TGCGCCAGCAGCTTGGGCAGGTACTCAGATACGCAGTATTTT.

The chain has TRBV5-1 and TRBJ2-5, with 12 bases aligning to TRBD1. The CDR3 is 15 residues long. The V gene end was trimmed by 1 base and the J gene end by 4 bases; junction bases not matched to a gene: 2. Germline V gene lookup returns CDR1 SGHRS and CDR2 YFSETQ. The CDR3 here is CASSLRGQGAETQYF. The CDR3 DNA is TGCGCCAGCAGCTTGAGGGGACAGGGGGCAGAGACCCAGTACTTC.

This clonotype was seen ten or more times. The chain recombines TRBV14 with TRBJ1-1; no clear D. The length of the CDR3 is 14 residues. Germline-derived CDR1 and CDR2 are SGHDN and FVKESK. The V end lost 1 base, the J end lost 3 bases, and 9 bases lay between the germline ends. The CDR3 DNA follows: TGTGCCAGCAGCCAAGTCCCTGGGGACACTGAAGCTTTCTTT. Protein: CASSQVPGDTEAFF.

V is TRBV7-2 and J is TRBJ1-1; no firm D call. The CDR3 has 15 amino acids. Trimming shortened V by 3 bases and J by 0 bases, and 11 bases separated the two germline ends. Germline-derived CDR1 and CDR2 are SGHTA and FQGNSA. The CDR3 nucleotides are TGTGCCAGCAGCTTTCGGACCTTAATGAACACTGAAGCTTTCTTT. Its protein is CASSFRTLMNTEAFF.

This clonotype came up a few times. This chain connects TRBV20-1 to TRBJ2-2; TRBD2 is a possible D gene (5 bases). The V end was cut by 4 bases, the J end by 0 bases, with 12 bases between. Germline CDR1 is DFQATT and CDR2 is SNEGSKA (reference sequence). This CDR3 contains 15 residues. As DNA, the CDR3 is TGCAGTGCTACCTCGAGCGGAACGAACACCGGGGAGCTGTTTTTT. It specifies CSATSSGTNTGELFF.

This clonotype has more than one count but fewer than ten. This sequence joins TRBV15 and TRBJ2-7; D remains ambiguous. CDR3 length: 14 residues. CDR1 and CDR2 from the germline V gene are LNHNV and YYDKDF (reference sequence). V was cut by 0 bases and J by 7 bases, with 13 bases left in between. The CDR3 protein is CATSRDLAAREQYF. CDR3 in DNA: TGTGCCACCAGCAGAGATCTGGCAGCGAGGGAGCAGTACTTC. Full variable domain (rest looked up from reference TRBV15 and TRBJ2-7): DAMVIQNPRYQVTQFGKPVTLSCSQTLNHNVMYWYQQKSSQAPKLLFHYYDKDFNNEADTPDNFQSRRPNTSFCFLDIRSPGLGDTAMYLCATSRDLAAREQYFGPGTRLTVT.

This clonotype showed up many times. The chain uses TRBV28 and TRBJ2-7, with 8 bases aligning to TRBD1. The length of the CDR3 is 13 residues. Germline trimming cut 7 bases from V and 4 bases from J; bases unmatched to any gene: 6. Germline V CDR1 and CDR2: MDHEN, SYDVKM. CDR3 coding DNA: TGTGCCAGCACCCCGGGACAGGAATACGAGCAGTACTTC. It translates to CASTPGQEYEQYF.

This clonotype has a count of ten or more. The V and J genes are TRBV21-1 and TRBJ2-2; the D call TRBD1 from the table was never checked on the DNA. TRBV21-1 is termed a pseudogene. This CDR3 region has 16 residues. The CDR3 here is CASSNPGQGNTGELFF. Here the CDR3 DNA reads TGTGCCAGCAGCAACCCCGGACAGGGGAACACCGGGGAGCTGTTTTTT.

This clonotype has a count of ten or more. CDR3 in DNA: TGTGCCAGTGGGACAGGAGAAGCCTACGAGCAGTACTTC. Its translation: CASGTGEAYEQYF. J is TRBJ2-7 and V is TRBV19; 8 bases line up with TRBD1. Germline-derived CDR1 and CDR2 are LNHDA and SQIVND (reference sequence). The CDR3 runs to 13 residues. After removal of 8 bases from V and 2 bases from J, the junction contained 5 bases not matched to a gene. The full variable domain, with the rest looked up from reference TRBV19 and TRBJ2-7, is DGGITQSPKYLFRKEGQNVTLSCEQNLNHDAMYWYRQDPGQGLRLIYYSQIVNDFQKGDIAEGYSVSREKKESFPLTVTSAQKNPTAFYLCASGTGEAYEQYFGPGTRLTVT.

The CDR3 sequence is CATSDPTRGGGYTF. The CDR3, as DNA: TGTGCCACCAGTGATCCGACGAGAGGAGGTGGCTACACCTTC. The rearrangement links TRBV24-1 to TRBJ1-2, with D hard to call. Germline V gene sequence: CDR1 KGHDR, CDR2 SFDVKD. Trimming shortened V by 3 bases and J by 7 bases, and 14 bases separated the two germline ends. The CDR3 has 14 residues.

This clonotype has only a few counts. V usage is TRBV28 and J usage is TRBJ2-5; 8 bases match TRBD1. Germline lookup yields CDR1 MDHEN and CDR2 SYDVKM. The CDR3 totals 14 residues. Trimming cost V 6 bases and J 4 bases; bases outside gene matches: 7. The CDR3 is CASSTTGTGETQYF. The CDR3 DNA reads TGTGCCAGCAGCACGACCGGGACAGGAGAGACCCAGTACTTC.

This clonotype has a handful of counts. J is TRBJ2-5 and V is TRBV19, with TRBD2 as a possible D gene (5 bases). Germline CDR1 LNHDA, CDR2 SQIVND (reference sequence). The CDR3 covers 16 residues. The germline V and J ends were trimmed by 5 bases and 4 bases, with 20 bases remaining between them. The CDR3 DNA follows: TGTGCCAGTAGTCCCTTAACGGGGTTCGTAAGAGAGACCCAGTACTTC. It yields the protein CASSPLTGFVRETQYF.

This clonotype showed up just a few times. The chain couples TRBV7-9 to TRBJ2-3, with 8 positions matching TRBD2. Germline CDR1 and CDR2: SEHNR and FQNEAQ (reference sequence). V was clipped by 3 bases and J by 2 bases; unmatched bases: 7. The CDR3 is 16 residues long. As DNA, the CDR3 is TGTGCCAGCAGCTTGAGGAGCGGGAGCCACACAGATACGCAGTATTTT. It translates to CASSLRSGSHTDTQYF.

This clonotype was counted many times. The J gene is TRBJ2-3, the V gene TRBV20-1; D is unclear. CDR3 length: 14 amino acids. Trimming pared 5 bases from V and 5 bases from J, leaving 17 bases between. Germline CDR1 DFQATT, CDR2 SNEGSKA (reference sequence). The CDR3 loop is CSASQFLSGDTQYF. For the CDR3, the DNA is TGCAGTGCTTCCCAGTTCCTCTCGGGAGATACGCAGTATTTT.

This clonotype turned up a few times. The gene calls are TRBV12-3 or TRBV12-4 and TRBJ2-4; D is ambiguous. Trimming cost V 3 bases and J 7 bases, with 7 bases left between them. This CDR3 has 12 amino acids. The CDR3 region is CASSFYGNIQYF. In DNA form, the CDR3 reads TGTGCCAGCAGTTTTTACGGGAACATTCAGTACTTC.

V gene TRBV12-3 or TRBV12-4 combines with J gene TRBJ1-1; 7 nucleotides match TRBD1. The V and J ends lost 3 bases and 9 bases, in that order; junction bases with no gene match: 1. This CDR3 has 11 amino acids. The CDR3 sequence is CASSLGQKAFF. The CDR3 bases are TGTGCCAGCAGTTTGGGACAGAAAGCTTTCTTT.

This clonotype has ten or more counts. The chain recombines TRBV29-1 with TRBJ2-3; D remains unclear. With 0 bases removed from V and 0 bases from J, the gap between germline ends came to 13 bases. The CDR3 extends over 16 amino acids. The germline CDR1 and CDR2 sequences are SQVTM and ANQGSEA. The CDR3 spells CSVEDQLETSTDTQYF. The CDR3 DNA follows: TGCAGCGTTGAAGATCAGCTAGAAACTAGCACAGATACGCAGTATTTT.

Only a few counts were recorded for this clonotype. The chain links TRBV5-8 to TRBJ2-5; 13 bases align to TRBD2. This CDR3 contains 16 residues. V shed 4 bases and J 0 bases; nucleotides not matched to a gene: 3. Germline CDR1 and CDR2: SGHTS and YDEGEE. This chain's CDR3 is CASSRGTSGNQETQYF. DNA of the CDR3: TGTGCCAGCAGCCGCGGGACTAGCGGGAACCAAGAGACCCAGTACTTC.

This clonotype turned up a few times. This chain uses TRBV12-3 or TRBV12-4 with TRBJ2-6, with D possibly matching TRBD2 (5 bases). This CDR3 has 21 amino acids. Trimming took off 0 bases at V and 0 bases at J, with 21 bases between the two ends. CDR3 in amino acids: CASSLAGAGLPSSSGANVLTF. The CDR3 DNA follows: TGTGCCAGCAGTTTAGCGGGAGCCGGGTTACCCTCCAGCTCTGGGGCCAACGTCCTGACTTTC.

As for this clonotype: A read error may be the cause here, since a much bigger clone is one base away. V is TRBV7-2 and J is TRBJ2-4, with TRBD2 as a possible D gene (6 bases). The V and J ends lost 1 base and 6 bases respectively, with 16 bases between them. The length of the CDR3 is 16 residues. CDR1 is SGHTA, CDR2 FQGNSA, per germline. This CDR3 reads CASSLGPGVSSNIQYF. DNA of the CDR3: TGTGCCAGCAGCTTAGGTCCGGGGGTGTCGTCAAACATTCAGTACTTC.